The entry that follows covers one T cell receptor (beta chain) sequence. Its matching antigen is unknown. CDR3 length: 17 residues. Germline assignment: CDR1 SNHLY and CDR2 FYNNEI. V gave up 6 bases and J gave up 8 bases, with 25 bases separating them. These data are taken from a study of shared clonotypes between healthy human individuals. When replicate PCRs were run on sorted subsets, they used around 200 ng DNA, around 33,000 T cell genomes. This table comes from immunoSEQ multiplex PCR, and its TCRdb copy is limited to in-frame clones, with some not included. This sample has about 1.5 million clones, with around 98% found just once. Notes on the study in general: Naive subsets typically showed greater estimated richness than memory subsets.

The source is a man aged 25-45 years in good health. This chain joins TRBV2 and TRBJ1-4; D is perhaps TRBD1 (5 bases). The material sequenced was naive CD4+ T cells sorted from blood. Subset indicated: CD45RA+ positively selected. CDR3 coding DNA: TGTGCCAGCAGAGCCAGGCCGGGGCAGGCTATGGGGGAAAAACTGTTTTTT. It specifies CASRARPGQAMGEKLFF. The full variable domain, in which reference TRBV2 and TRBJ1-4 provide the parts outside the CDR3, is EPEVTQTPSHQVTQMGQEVILRCVPISNHLYFYWYRQILGQKVEFLVSFYNNEISEKSEIFDDQFSVERPDGSNFTLKIRSTKLEDSAMYFCASRARPGQAMGEKLFFGSGTQLSVL.